The 20 T cell receptor beta chains given below trace back to one sample, sequenced in a study of identical twins. MiXCR, run by TCRdb on the 5' RACE reads, gives a single entry per CDR3 protein. In the table there are 750,000 to 950,000 distinct CDR3 sequences, roughly an eighth of which are singletons. These data also formed part of another study, on yellow fever vaccine responses in identical twins.

Sequenced sample: PBMCs. The receptor source for this set is a young woman in good health.

This clonotype showed up just a few times. J is TRBJ2-5 and V is TRBV11-2; maybe TRBD1 (5 bases). V lost 2 bases and J 5 bases, leaving 15 bases between the germline ends. The germline V gene encodes CDR1 SGHAT and CDR2 FQNNGV. This CDR3 has 15 amino acids. In DNA, the CDR3 is TGTGCCAGCAGCTTATCAGGGCTAGGAAGTGAGACCCAGTACTTC. This gives the protein CASSLSGLGSETQYF.

This clonotype was found a few times. This chain joins TRBV20-1 and TRBJ2-3, with 9 bases that match TRBD2. J was trimmed by 2 bases and V by 1 base; bases with no gene match: 7. This CDR3 comprises 16 residues. Germline assignment: CDR1 DFQATT and CDR2 SNEGSKA (reference sequence). CDR3 region: CSARAELAGHTDTQYF. The CDR3 coding sequence is TGCAGTGCTAGAGCTGAACTAGCGGGCCACACAGATACGCAGTATTTT.

This clonotype turned up a few times. The V and J genes are TRBV24-1 and TRBJ2-5; 9 nucleotides line up with TRBD2. The V gene's germline CDR1 is KGHDR and CDR2 SFDVKD. The CDR3 has 15 amino acids. After removal of 4 bases from V and 5 bases from J, the junction contained 7 bases not matched to a gene. The CDR3, as DNA: TGTGCCACCAGTGAATTAGCGGGAGAAGGGGAGACCCAGTACTTC. This encodes CATSELAGEGETQYF.

This rearrangement joins TRBV4-2 to TRBJ2-1, with 8 bases fitting TRBD2. The CDR3 sequence is 16 residues long. Germline CDR1 reads LGHNA; CDR2 reads YNFKEQ. J gave up 7 bases and V 0 bases, and 8 bases lay outside the gene matches. This CDR3 is CASSQEGSGSTNEQFF. The DNA of the CDR3 is TGTGCCAGCAGCCAAGAGGGAAGCGGGAGTACTAATGAGCAGTTCTTC.

This chain connects TRBV4-1 to TRBJ2-5; D possibly corresponds to TRBD1 (6 bases). V gave up 4 bases and J gave up 1 base, with 13 bases separating them. The germline CDR1 and CDR2 sequences are MGHRA and YSYEKL. This CDR3 contains 15 residues. This chain's CDR3 is CASSRAVRGQETQYF. In DNA, the CDR3 is TGCGCCAGCAGCCGGGCCGTCAGGGGCCAAGAGACCCAGTACTTC.

This clonotype was recorded many times. The gene calls are TRBV24-1 and TRBJ2-2; perhaps TRBD2 as D (5 bases). This CDR3 has 16 residues. Germline V CDR1 and CDR2: KGHDR, SFDVKD. Trimming pared 6 bases from V and 2 bases from J, leaving 15 bases between. CDR3 sequence reads: CATSRKAATNTGELFF. In DNA form, the CDR3 reads TGTGCCACCAGTAGAAAAGCGGCGACCAACACCGGGGAGCTGTTTTTT.

J is TRBJ2-2 and V is TRBV3-1; 12 bases fit TRBD2. Germline V CDR1 and CDR2: LGHDT, YNNKEL (reference sequence). The ends lost 11 bases at V and 2 bases at J; junction bases unmatched: 15. The CDR3 covers 18 residues. Written as DNA, the CDR3 is TGTGCCTTCAGTTCCCCCCAGACTAGCGGGGGTAACACCGGGGAGCTGTTTTTT. It translates to CAFSSPQTSGGNTGELFF. Drawing the rest from reference TRBV3-1 and TRBJ2-2, the complete variable domain is DTAVSQTPKYLVTQMGNDKSIKCEQNLGHDTMYWYKQDSKKFLKIMFSYNNKELIINETVPNRFSPKSPDKAHLNLHINSLELGDSAVYFCAFSSPQTSGGNTGELFFGEGSRLTVL.

This clonotype was seen more than once but under ten times. This rearrangement joins TRBV3-1 to TRBJ2-5; D not resolved. This CDR3 is built from 14 residues. CDR1 is LGHDT and CDR2 is YNNKEL in the germline V gene (reference sequence). The V end lost 1 base, the J end lost 5 bases, and 11 bases lay between the germline ends. CDR3 protein: CASSQGASAETQYF. CDR3 nucleotides: TGTGCCAGCAGCCAAGGGGCTAGTGCGGAGACCCAGTACTTC.

The sample holds a few counts of this clonotype. The chain is built from TRBV18 and TRBJ2-7; D tentatively fits TRBD1 or TRBD2 (5 bases each). CDR1 KGHSH and CDR2 LQKENI come from the germline V gene. Trimming stripped 3 bases from V and 2 bases from J, with 14 bases between. This CDR3 region has 15 residues. The CDR3 nucleotides are TGTGCCAGCTCACCCGCAGGGACCGCGGCCTACGAGCAGTACTTC. Its translation: CASSPAGTAAYEQYF.

V usage is TRBV7-2 and J usage is TRBJ2-1, with 9 nucleotides matching TRBD2. Germline loops: CDR1 SGHTA, CDR2 FQGNSA. The junction had 11 bases not matched to a gene; V was cut back by 5 bases and J by 6 bases. This CDR3 contains 16 residues. The CDR3 sequence is CASSPDSGGLINEQFF. The CDR3 DNA is TGTGCCAGCAGCCCCGATAGCGGGGGCCTAATCAATGAGCAGTTCTTC.

In its sample, this clonotype was seen a few times. The J gene is TRBJ2-1, the V gene TRBV2; 10 bases map to TRBD1. V shed 0 bases, J shed 2 bases, and the junction held 1 base outside the gene matches. The length of the CDR3 is 16 residues. The germline V gene encodes CDR1 SNHLY and CDR2 FYNNEI. The CDR3 DNA is TGTGCCAGCAGTGAAGCAGACAGGGGGCCCTACAATGAGCAGTTCTTC. This gives the protein CASSEADRGPYNEQFF.

The gene calls are TRBV6-5 and TRBJ1-1; no reliable D call. This CDR3 is built from 11 residues. Germline CDR1 is MNHEY and CDR2 is SVGAGI. V dropped 5 bases and J dropped 7 bases, with 8 bases sitting between them. CDR3 loop: CASSRPGEAFF. Here the CDR3 DNA reads TGTGCCAGCAGTCGTCCTGGTGAAGCTTTCTTT.

The chain employs TRBV4-1 and TRBJ2-1; TRBD2 agrees at 13 bases. Unmatched junction bases numbered 10, after V lost 0 bases and J lost 8 bases. Germline V gene sequence: CDR1 MGHRA, CDR2 YSYEKL. This CDR3 is 18 amino acids long. The CDR3 coding sequence is TGCGCCAGCAGCCAAGAGGGACTAGCGGGGCCCCCTTGGGATGAGCAGTTCTTC. Encoded protein: CASSQEGLAGPPWDEQFF.

In its sample, this clonotype was seen a few times. J is TRBJ2-7 and V is TRBV29-1; tentative D call: TRBD1 (5 bases). Between the trimmed V and J ends, which lost 4 bases and 0 bases, there was a span of 7 bases. Germline CDR1 reads SQVTM; CDR2 reads ANQGSEA. The CDR3 is 12 residues long. The CDR3 reads CSVADSSYEQYV. CDR3 nucleotides: TGCAGCGTTGCCGACAGCTCCTACGAGCAGTACGTC.

The chain recombines TRBV27 with TRBJ1-5; 8 bases line up with TRBD1. J gave up 7 bases and V 6 bases, and 11 bases lay outside the gene matches. The germline V gene encodes CDR1 MNHEY and CDR2 SMNVEV (reference sequence). CDR3 length: 15 amino acids. In nucleotides, the CDR3 is TGTGCCAGCAGCCAGATCGGACAGGGCGCACAGCCCCAGCATTTT. Its translation: CASSQIGQGAQPQHF.

This clonotype was recorded at least ten times. V usage is TRBV10-2 and J usage is TRBJ2-3; no reliable D call. From germline, CDR1 is WSHSY and CDR2 SAAADI. This CDR3 contains 14 residues. The germline V and J ends were trimmed by 1 base and 0 bases, with 5 bases remaining between them. The DNA of the CDR3 is TGCGCCAGCAGTGAGTGGCGAAGCACAGATACGCAGTATTTT. It translates to CASSEWRSTDTQYF.

In its sample, this clonotype was seen a few times. The chain combines TRBV11-2 with TRBJ2-3, with TRBD1 as a possible D gene (5 bases). The ends were cut back, 1 base at V and 2 bases at J, with 10 bases in the middle. Germline loops: CDR1 SGHAT, CDR2 FQNNGV. The CDR3 has 15 amino acids. The CDR3 DNA reads as TGTGCCAGCAGCTTAGTACAGGCCTTCACAGATACGCAGTATTTT. Amino acid sequence: CASSLVQAFTDTQYF.

The DNA for the CDR3 is TGTGCCAGCCGCGCCCCCCTGGGAGAGACCCAGTACTTC. It specifies CASRAPLGETQYF. V usage is TRBV2 and J usage is TRBJ2-5; D unclear. Per the germline V gene, CDR1 is SNHLY and CDR2 is FYNNEI. The CDR3 is 13 amino acids. The germline V and J ends were trimmed by 8 bases and 4 bases, with 14 bases remaining between them.

This clonotype occurred a few times. The CDR3 loop reads CASTRGGTRMQYF. The CDR3, as DNA: TGTGCCAGCACCCGCGGAGGGACCCGAATGCAGTATTTT. The V call is TRBV6-1, the J call TRBJ2-3, with D tentatively TRBD2 (6 bases). Trimming took off 7 bases at V and 11 bases at J, with 19 bases between the two ends. The CDR3 length is 13 residues. From germline, CDR1 is MNHNS and CDR2 SASEGT.

V gene TRBV24-1 combines with J gene TRBJ2-1; TRBD1 is a possible D gene (5 bases). V lost 4 bases and J lost 3, with 21 bases in between. This CDR3 is built from 18 residues. Germline lookup yields CDR1 KGHDR and CDR2 SFDVKD. CDR3 sequence: CATSDFSLGAPSYNEQFF. CDR3 DNA sequence: TGTGCCACCAGTGACTTCAGCCTTGGGGCCCCCAGCTACAATGAGCAGTTCTTC.